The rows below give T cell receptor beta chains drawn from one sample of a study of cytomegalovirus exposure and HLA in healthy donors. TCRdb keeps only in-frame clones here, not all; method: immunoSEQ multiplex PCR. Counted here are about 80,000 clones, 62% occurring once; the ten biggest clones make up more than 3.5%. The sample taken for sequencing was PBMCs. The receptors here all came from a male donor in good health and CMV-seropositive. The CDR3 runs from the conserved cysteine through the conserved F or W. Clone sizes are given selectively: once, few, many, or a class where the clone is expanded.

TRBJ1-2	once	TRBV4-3	CASSQGSQGGYGYTF
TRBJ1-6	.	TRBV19	CASSIRGDRLSSYNSPLHF
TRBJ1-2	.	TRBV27	CASSSYRGYTF
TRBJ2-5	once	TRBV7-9	CASSLALEEAQYF
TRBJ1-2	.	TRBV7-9	CASSLLGRQGNYGYTF
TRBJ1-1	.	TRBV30	CAGHRGLRTEAFF
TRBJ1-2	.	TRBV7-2	CASSWDREDGYTF
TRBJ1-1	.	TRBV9	CASSLLRTGKMNTEAFF
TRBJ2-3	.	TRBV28	CASSSRPTDTQYF
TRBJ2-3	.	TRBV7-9	CASSQATDTQYF
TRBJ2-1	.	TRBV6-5	CASSYSLATAGEQFF
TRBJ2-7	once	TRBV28	CASSSGQASSYEQYF
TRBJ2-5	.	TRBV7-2	CASSVDRGQTQYF
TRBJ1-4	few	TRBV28	CASSSLDRGDEKLFF
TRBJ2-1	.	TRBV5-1	CASSSLGANEQFF
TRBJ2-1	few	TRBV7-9	CASSLALAGPANEQFF
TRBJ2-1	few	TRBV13	CASSLATPREQFF
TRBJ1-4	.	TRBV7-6	CASSLRDRGEKLFF
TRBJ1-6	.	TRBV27	CASSLLGQPDSPLHF
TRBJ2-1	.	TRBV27	CASSLGAGNEQFF
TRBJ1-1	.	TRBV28	CASSLFAGASTEAFF
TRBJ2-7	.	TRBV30	CAWRGLAGKLYEQYF
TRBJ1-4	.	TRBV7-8	CASRPTGTANEKLFF
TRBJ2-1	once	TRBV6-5	CASSYSAGGYNEQFF
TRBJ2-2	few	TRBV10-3	CAISEFDRRGSNTGELFF
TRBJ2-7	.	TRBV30	CAWSVAGGRGEQYF
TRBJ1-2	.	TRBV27	CASSLRGSNYGYTF
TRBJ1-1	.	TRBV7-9	CASSMTGDEAFF
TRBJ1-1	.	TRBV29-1	CSVGEAEAFF
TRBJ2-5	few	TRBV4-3	CASSPLGGLGQETQYF
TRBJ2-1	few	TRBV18	CASSPRGGSSYNEQFF
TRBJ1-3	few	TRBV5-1	CASKMGGLPGNTIYF
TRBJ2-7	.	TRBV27	CASSWGQSYEQYF
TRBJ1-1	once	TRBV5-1	CASSKSRVVNTEAFF
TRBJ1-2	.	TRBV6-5	CATGRETFGYTF
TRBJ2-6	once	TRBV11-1	CASSFGSGANVLTF
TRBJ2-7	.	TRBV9	CASSLGLAGGPIEQYF
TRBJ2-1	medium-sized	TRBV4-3	CASSQEVVSSYNEQFF
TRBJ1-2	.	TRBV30	CACHNEGSGYTF
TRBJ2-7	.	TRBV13	CASSFPGSEQYF
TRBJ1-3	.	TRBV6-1	CAIDTSGNTIYF
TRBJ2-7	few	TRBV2	CATHRDRANEQYF
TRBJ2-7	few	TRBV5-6	CASSFTGTGRNEQYF
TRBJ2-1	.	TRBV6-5	CASSSSGGTYNEQFF
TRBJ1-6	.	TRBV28	CASSWTGGISPLHF
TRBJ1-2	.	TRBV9	CASSVVQGWDRDNGYTF
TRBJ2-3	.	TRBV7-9	CASSLRESADTDTQYF
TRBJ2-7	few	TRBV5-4	CASSTTGAEQYF
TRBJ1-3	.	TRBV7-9	CASSLAILTVAGNTIYF
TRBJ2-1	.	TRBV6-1	CASSERTSGTTHNEQFF